This TCR beta chain was identified during a study of T cells in Graves' hyperthyroidism and ophthalmopathy. RNA transcripts were the template for amplifying TCR beta CDR3 regions. HTBI primers were employed in a first-round RT-PCR of the TCR CDR3. TCRdb reprocessed the multiplex PCR reads with MiXCR, giving one entry per CDR3 protein. The sample includes a few hundred thousand distinct CDR3 sequences, more than 12% of them seen just once. The CDR3 covers 15 residues. With 7 bases removed from V and 5 bases from J, the gap between germline ends came to 18 bases. Germline loops: CDR1 MNHNS, CDR2 SASEGT. This clonotype was seen only a few times.

The chain uses TRBV6-1 and TRBJ2-1; perhaps TRBD2 as D (6 bases). This TCR was sampled from a woman in her 30s with Graves' ophthalmopathy. The sample comprised blood. The CDR3 DNA reads TGTGCCAGCACCACCGCGGGACCTAGTAACAATGAGCAGTTCTTC. Amino acid sequence: CASTTAGPSNNEQFF.